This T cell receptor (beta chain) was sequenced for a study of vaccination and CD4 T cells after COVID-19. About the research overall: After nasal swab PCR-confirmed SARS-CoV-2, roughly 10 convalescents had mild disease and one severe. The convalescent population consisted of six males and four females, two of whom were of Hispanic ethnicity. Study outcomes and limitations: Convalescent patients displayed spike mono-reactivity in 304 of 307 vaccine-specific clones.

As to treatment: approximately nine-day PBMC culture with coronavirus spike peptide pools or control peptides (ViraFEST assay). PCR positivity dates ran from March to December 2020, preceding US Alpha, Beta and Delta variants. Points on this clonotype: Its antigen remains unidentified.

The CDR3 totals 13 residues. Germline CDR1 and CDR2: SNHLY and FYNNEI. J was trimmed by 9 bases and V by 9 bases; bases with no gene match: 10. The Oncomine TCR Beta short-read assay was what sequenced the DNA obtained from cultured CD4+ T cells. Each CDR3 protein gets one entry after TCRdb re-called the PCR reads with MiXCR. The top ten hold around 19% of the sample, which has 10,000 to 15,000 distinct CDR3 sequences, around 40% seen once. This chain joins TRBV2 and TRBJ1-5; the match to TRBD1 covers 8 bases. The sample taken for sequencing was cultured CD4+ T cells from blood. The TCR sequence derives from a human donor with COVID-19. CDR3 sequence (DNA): TGTGCCAGGGGCGGACAGGGTGAGGGGCCCCAGCATTTT. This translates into CARGGQGEGPQHF. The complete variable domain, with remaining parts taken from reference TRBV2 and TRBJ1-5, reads EPEVTQTPSHQVTQMGQEVILRCVPISNHLYFYWYRQILGQKVEFLVSFYNNEISEKSEIFDDQFSVERPDGSNFTLKIRSTKLEDSAMYFCARGGQGEGPQHFGDGTRLSIL.